This entry lists 21 T cell receptor beta chains sequenced from one sample in a study of immune characterization of retroperitoneal liposarcoma. TCRdb re-called the PCR reads through MiXCR, storing one row per CDR3 protein. The sample lists over a thousand distinct CDR3 sequences; around half were seen once. Sequenced material: tumor tissue. The receptors shown here come from a female donor with retroperitoneal liposarcoma.

The chain couples TRBV12-3 or TRBV12-4 to TRBJ2-5; TRBD1 might be the D (6 bases). The CDR3 has 12 residues. The ends were cut back, 5 bases at V and 5 bases at J, with 9 bases in the middle. The CDR3 loop reads CASSGDKETQYF. CDR3 coding DNA: TGTGCCAGCAGTGGGGACAAGGAGACCCAGTACTTC.

The CDR3 coding sequence is TGTGCCAGCAGTGAAGTGTCCTACGAGCAGTTCTTC. Protein product: CASSEVSYEQFF. The chain has TRBV6-1 and TRBJ2-1; no clear D gene. Trimming removed 1 base at V and 10 bases at J, with 8 bases between. The CDR3 contains 12 residues. CDR1 and CDR2 (germline): MNHNS, SASEGT.

This sequence joins TRBV7-4 and TRBJ2-1, with D unclear. The CDR3 extends over 14 amino acids. With 1 base removed from V and 10 bases from J, the gap between germline ends came to 14 bases. Germline values: CDR1 SGHVT, CDR2 SQSDAQ. This CDR3 is CASSLEVQFAEQFF. DNA of the CDR3: TGTGCCAGCAGCTTAGAAGTCCAGTTCGCCGAGCAGTTCTTC. The complete variable domain, with remaining parts taken from reference TRBV7-4 and TRBJ2-1, reads GAGVSQSPRYKVAKRGRDVALRCDSISGHVTLYWYRQTLGQGSEVLTYSQSDAQRDKSGRPSGRFSAERPERSVSTLKIQRTEQGDSAVYLCASSLEVQFAEQFFGPGTRLTVL.

V gene TRBV7-2 combines with J gene TRBJ2-5; 7 positions agree with TRBD2. The CDR3 length is 16 residues. Per germline, CDR1 SGHTA and CDR2 FQGNSA. V gave up 1 base and J gave up 2 bases; unmatched junction bases: 7. CDR3 region: CASSLGGSGSQETQYF. The CDR3, as DNA: TGTGCCAGCAGCTTAGGTGGTAGCGGGTCTCAAGAGACCCAGTACTTC.

The rearrangement links TRBV27 to TRBJ2-1, with D perhaps matching TRBD1 or TRBD2 (7 bases each). Trimming pared 8 bases from V and 4 bases from J, leaving 24 bases between. This CDR3 region has 17 residues. Germline CDR1 MNHEY, CDR2 SMNVEV (reference sequence). DNA of the CDR3: TGTGCCAGCCGGGCGGGAGCAGGGGGGAAACCTTACAATGAGCAGTTCTTC. It codes for CASRAGAGGKPYNEQFF.

As regards this clonotype: Without the conserved terminal phenylalanine or tryptophan, this CDR3 likely stems from a read error. Because the CDR3's place on the DNA is in doubt, the DNA is left out and the CDR3 is given as listed by TCRdb. The genes are TRBV6-1 and TRBJ2-3; TRBD1, as called in the table, went unchecked against the DNA. The CDR3 has 13 amino acids, counting both end residues. CDR1 is MNHNS, CDR2 SASEGT, per germline. CDR3 sequence reads: CASSEGTATSSTS.

This clonotype was recorded only once. V gene TRBV6-5 combines with J gene TRBJ2-5, with a weak D call TRBD2 (6 bases). The J call may be in error: the DNA end matches TRBJ2-1 better. CDR1 and CDR2 from the germline V gene are MNHEY and SVGAGI. The CDR3 sequence is 14 residues long. CDR3 in amino acids: CASWRGRTNYEQFF. The CDR3 DNA reads TGTGCCAGTTGGAGGGGAAGGACTAATTACGAGCAGTTCTTC.

In DNA, the CDR3 is TGTGCCAGCAGTCTAAGGACTAGCGGGGGGAAGAATGAGCAGTTCTTC. It encodes CASSLRTSGGKNEQFF. The chain joins TRBV27 to TRBJ2-1; 14 bases align to TRBD2. The CDR3 covers 16 residues. V dropped 5 bases and J dropped 7; count of bases not matched to a gene: 7. Germline V gene sequence: CDR1 MNHEY, CDR2 SMNVEV (reference sequence).

The table lists this clonotype with a few counts. CDR3 loop: CASSLFVSTGYSYEQFF. Written as DNA, the CDR3 is TGTGCCAGCAGCTTATTCGTGTCGACAGGCTACTCCTACGAGCAGTTCTTC. J is TRBJ2-1 and V is TRBV7-2; a possible D gene is TRBD1 (6 bases). Germline V lookup: CDR1 SGHTA, CDR2 FQGNSA. The length of the CDR3 is 17 residues. Trimming removed 2 bases from V and 10 bases from J, with 24 bases in between.

Relative to its sample, this clonotype is large. The gene calls are TRBV6-1 and TRBJ2-1; 7 nucleotides match TRBD2. The J call is doubtful: the DNA matches TRBJ2-7 better. The CDR3 runs to 16 residues. Germline V gene lookup returns CDR1 MNHNS and CDR2 SASEGT. CDR3 in DNA: TGTGCCAGCAGTTGGTCCAAGGGCGGGAGCGTCAGTGAGCAGTACTTC. Amino acids: CASSWSKGGSVSEQYF.

The CDR3 DNA follows: TGTGCCAGCAGTCCCCAGGGGCCTGATACCTCAGAGACCCAGTACTTC. Translating gives CASSPQGPDTSETQYF. V and J are TRBV6-2 or TRBV6-3 and TRBJ2-1; the D gene is possibly TRBD1 (6 bases). The J call may be faulty, since TRBJ2-5 better matches the DNA end. From germline, CDR1 is MNHEY and CDR2 SVGEGT. The CDR3 spans 16 residues.

This clonotype came up a few times. The genes are TRBV6-5 and TRBJ2-1; 9 bases align to TRBD1. The V and J ends lost 4 bases and 10 bases, in that order; junction bases with no gene match: 11. This CDR3 has 15 amino acids. Germline V CDR1 and CDR2: MNHEY, SVGAGI. The DNA of the CDR3 is TGTGCCAGCAGTTCCTCCGGGACAGGGACCTACGAGCAGTTCTTC. This gives the protein CASSSSGTGTYEQFF.

The chain uses TRBV6-6 and TRBJ2-5; tentatively, D is TRBD1 (5 bases). V lost 2 bases, J lost 1 base, and 11 bases lay in between. The CDR3 has 15 residues. Germline values: CDR1 MNHNY, CDR2 SVGAGI (reference sequence). CDR3 DNA sequence: TGTGCCAGCAGTTACACGACAGTTCCCCAAGAGACCCAGTACTTC. Amino acids: CASSYTTVPQETQYF.

The rearrangement uses TRBV6-1 and TRBJ2-1; 9 positions match TRBD2. TRBJ2-7 explains the end of the DNA better; the J call may be wrong. Germline V gene sequence: CDR1 MNHNS, CDR2 SASEGT. The CDR3 has 14 amino acids. The CDR3 here is CASVQASGAYEQYF. DNA for the CDR3: TGTGCCAGCGTCCAAGCTAGCGGGGCCTACGAGCAGTACTTC.

This clonotype was seen once. This chain uses TRBV6-1 with TRBJ2-3; D could derive from TRBD1 or TRBD2 (5 bases each). The CDR3 has 13 residues. The germline gives CDR1 MNHNS, CDR2 SASEGT. The V end was cut by 3 bases, the J end by 7 bases, with 11 bases between. DNA of the CDR3: TGTGCCAGCAGTGAGGGGGTACAGTATACGCAGTATTTT. This encodes CASSEGVQYTQYF.

By sample share, this clonotype is large (0.1 to 1%). The chain combines TRBV6-1 with TRBJ2-1, with TRBD2 matching over 8 bases. Unmatched junction bases numbered 6, after V lost 5 bases and J lost 0 bases. Germline CDR1 is MNHNS and CDR2 is SASEGT. The CDR3 length is 16 residues. CDR3 nucleotide sequence: TGTGCCAGCAGTTCTCCCGGGACTAGCTCCTACAATGAGCAGTTCTTC. Residues: CASSSPGTSSYNEQFF.

The genes are TRBV7-2 and TRBJ2-4, with 7 positions matching TRBD2. The J call may be incorrect, as the DNA end agrees better with TRBJ2-7. In germline, CDR1 is SGHTA, CDR2 FQGNSA. The CDR3 length is 15 residues. CDR3 loop: CASSLKPSGTHEQYF. In DNA form, the CDR3 reads TGTGCCAGCAGCTTAAAGCCTAGCGGTACTCACGAGCAGTACTTC.

The chain uses TRBV6-8 and TRBJ2-3, with D possibly TRBD2 on 6 matching bases. The V gene lost 10 bases and the J gene lost 0 bases, with 23 bases spanning the gap. The CDR3 is made up of 17 amino acids. Looked up from germline, CDR1 is MNHGY and CDR2 is SAAAGT. The CDR3 sequence is CANSPFSGGSSTDTQYF. The DNA of the CDR3 is TGTGCCAACAGCCCTTTTAGCGGAGGGTCTAGCACAGATACGCAGTATTTT.

The chain employs TRBV6-9 and TRBJ2-1; 7 bases are shared with TRBD1. This CDR3 comprises 16 residues. CDR1 is MNHGY and CDR2 is SVAAGI in the germline V gene. Germline trimming cut 1 base from V and 4 bases from J; bases unmatched to any gene: 7. The CDR3 spells CASSYYRGGGYNEQFF. Written as DNA, the CDR3 is TGTGCCAGCAGTTATTACAGGGGCGGTGGGTACAATGAGCAGTTCTTC.

In its sample, this clonotype is large. The rearrangement uses TRBV6-1 and TRBJ2-1; D is ambiguous. Trimming stripped 2 bases from V and 0 bases from J, with 11 bases between. CDR3 length equals 16 residues. CDR1 and CDR2 from the germline V gene are MNHNS and SASEGT. CDR3 sequence (DNA): TGTGCCAGCAGTGAACGGCAGGTTAGCTCCTACAATGAGCAGTTCTTC. It codes for CASSERQVSSYNEQFF.

V is TRBV7-9 and J is TRBJ2-5; unclear D gene. The DNA end favors TRBJ2-1, so the J call may be wrong. The CDR3 extends over 13 amino acids. Germline-derived CDR1 and CDR2 are SEHNR and FQNEAQ (reference sequence). CDR3 region: CASSFVQQETQFF. For the CDR3, the DNA is TGTGCCAGCAGCTTCGTGCAGCAAGAGACCCAGTTCTTC.